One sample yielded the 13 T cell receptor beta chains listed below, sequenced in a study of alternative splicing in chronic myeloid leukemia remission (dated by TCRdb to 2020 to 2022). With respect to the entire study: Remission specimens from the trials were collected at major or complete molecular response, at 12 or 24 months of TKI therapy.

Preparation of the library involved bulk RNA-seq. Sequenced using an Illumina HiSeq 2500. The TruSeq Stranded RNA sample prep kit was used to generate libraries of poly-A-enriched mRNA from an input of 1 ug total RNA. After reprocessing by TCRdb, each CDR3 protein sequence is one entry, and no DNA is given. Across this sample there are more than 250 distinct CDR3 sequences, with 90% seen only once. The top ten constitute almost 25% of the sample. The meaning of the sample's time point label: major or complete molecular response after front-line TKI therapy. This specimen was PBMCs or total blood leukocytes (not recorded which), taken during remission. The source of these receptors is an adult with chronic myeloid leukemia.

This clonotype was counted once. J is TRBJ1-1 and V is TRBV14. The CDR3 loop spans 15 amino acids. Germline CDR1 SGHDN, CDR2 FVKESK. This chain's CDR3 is CASSQVKRLNTEAFF.

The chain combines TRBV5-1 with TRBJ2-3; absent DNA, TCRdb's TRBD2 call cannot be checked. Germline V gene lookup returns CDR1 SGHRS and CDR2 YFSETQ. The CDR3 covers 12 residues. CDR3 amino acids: CASGGRTDTQYF.

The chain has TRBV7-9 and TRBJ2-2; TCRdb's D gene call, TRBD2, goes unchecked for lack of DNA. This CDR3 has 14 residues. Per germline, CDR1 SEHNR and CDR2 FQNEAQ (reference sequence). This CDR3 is CASSSSQRTGELFF.

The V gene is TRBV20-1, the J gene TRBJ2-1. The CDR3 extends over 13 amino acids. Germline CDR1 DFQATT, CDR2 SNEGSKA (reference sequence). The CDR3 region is CSPMGGPYNEQFF.

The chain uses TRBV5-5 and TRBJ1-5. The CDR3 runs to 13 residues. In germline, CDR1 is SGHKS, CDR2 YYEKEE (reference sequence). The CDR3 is CASSPHYNQPQHF.

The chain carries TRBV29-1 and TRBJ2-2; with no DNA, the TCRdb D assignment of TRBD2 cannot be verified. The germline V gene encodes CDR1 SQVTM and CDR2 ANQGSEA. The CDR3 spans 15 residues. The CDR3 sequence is CSGRRTSGTTGELFF.

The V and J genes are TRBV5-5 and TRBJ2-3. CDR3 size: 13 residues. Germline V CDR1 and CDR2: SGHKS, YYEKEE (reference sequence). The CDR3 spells CASSLLGTDTQYF.

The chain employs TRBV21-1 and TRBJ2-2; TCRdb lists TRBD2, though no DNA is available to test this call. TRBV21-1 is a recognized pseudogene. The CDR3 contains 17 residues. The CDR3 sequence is CASSTRGGGPNTGELFF.

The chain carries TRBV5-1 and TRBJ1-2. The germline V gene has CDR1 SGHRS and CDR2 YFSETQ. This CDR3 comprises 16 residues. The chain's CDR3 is CASSLAGIVQDSGYTF. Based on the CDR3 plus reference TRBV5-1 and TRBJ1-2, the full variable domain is KAGVTQTPRYLIKTRGQQVTLSCSPISGHRSVSWYQQTPGQGLQFLFEYFSETQRNKGNFPGRFSGRQFSNSRSEMNVSTLELGDSALYLCASSLAGIVQDSGYTFGSGTRLTVV.

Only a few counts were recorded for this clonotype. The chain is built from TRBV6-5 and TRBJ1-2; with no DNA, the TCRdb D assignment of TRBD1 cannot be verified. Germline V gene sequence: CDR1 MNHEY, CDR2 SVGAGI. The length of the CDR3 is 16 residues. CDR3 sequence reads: CASSYSMSTGGYGYTF.

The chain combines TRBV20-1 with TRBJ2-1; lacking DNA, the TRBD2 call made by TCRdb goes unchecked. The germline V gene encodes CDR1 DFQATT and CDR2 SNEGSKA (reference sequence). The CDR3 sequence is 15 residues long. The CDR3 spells CSARDPSGRYNEQFF.

Here the CDR3 reads CASSPQGTGELFF. V and J are TRBV2 and TRBJ2-2; as DNA is missing, the TRBD2 call by TCRdb cannot be tested. CDR1 is SNHLY and CDR2 is FYNNEI in the germline V gene. The length of the CDR3 is 13 residues.

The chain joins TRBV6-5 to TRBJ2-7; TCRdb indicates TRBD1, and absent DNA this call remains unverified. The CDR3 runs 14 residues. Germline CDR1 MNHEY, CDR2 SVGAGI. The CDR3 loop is CASRGTGTLYEQYF.